The 12 T cell receptor beta chains presented below share a single source sample, sequenced in a study of blood T cell repertoires in COVID-19. Sequencing was performed with immunoSEQ multiplex PCR; in TCRdb, only in-frame clones are kept and a portion is missing. The sample includes around 250,000 clones, about 90% of them seen just once. The sequencing input was PBMCs or T cells enriched from blood (not recorded which). These receptors were obtained from a human donor in a cohort exposed to, infected with or recovered from COVID-19 (not recorded which). The donor label of this sample is uncertain.

V usage is TRBV27 and J usage is TRBJ2-7, with 9 bases fitting TRBD1. J gave up 3 bases and V 7 bases, and 4 bases lay outside the gene matches. The CDR3 is 13 residues long. Germline V gives CDR1 MNHEY, CDR2 SMNVEV (reference sequence). CDR3 sequence reads: CASTGTGNYEQYF. DNA of the CDR3: TGTGCCAGCACCGGGACAGGGAACTACGAGCAGTACTTC.

This chain connects TRBV5-6 to TRBJ1-4, with unresolved D. Trimming removed 3 bases at V and 5 bases at J, with 11 bases between. From germline, CDR1 is SGHDT and CDR2 YYEEEE. There are 14 residues in the CDR3. The CDR3 here is CASSSRGLNEKLFF. The CDR3 DNA sequence: TGTGCCAGCAGCTCTCGAGGTTTGAATGAAAAACTGTTTTTT.

The chain couples TRBV2 to TRBJ2-3; TRBD2 matches at 9 bases. Losses at the gene ends were 5 bases for V and 6 bases for J; bases not matched to a gene: 9. Per the germline V gene, CDR1 is SNHLY and CDR2 is FYNNEI. The CDR3 loop spans 15 amino acids. CDR3 residues: CASSSSGGSADTQYF. CDR3 coding DNA: TGTGCCAGCAGTTCAAGCGGGGGGTCTGCCGATACGCAGTATTTT.

V is TRBV4-2 and J is TRBJ1-3; D is unresolved. The CDR3 length is 13 residues. From germline, CDR1 is LGHNA and CDR2 YNFKEQ. V lost 5 bases and J 6 bases, leaving 11 bases between the germline ends. The CDR3 spells CASSEHLLNTIYF. CDR3 bases: TGTGCCAGCAGCGAACATCTTCTAAACACCATATATTTT.

The chain recombines TRBV6-5 with TRBJ1-2; the match to TRBD1 covers 7 bases. Trimming cost V 8 bases and J 5 bases; bases outside gene matches: 11. The CDR3 loop spans 14 amino acids. Germline values: CDR1 MNHEY, CDR2 SVGAGI. CDR3 coding DNA: TGTGCCAGCGGGTTCCGGGACAGTGCGTATGGCTACACCTTC. Protein sequence: CASGFRDSAYGYTF.

The chain uses TRBV6-5 and TRBJ1-1, with D tentatively TRBD1 (5 bases). Per germline, CDR1 MNHEY and CDR2 SVGAGI. V gave up 6 bases and J gave up 6 bases, with 14 bases separating them. The CDR3 is 13 residues long. CDR3 sequence reads: CASRPGGGPEAFF. The CDR3 DNA reads TGTGCCAGCAGACCCGGGGGGGGACCTGAAGCTTTCTTT.

V is TRBV30 and J is TRBJ2-7, with TRBD1 identical over 9 bases. This CDR3 has 14 residues. With 2 bases clipped from V and 3 bases from J, the junction kept 5 bases outside the gene matches. Germline V gene data show CDR1 as GTSNPN and CDR2 as SVGIG (reference sequence). The CDR3 here is CAWSPGQGFYEQYF. DNA for the CDR3: TGTGCCTGGAGTCCGGGACAGGGTTTCTACGAGCAGTACTTC.

The chain uses TRBV18 and TRBJ1-4, with 7 bases aligning to TRBD1. V shed 5 bases and J 8 bases; nucleotides not matched to a gene: 5. This CDR3 is built from 13 residues. Germline V gene sequence: CDR1 KGHSH, CDR2 LQKENI. The CDR3, as DNA: TGTGCCAGCTCATACGGAGGGGGCGAAAAACTGTTTTTT. Protein product: CASSYGGGEKLFF.

The CDR3 DNA is TGTGCCATCCGGGACAGAGAATCCTACGAGCAGTACTTC. Protein sequence: CAIRDRESYEQYF. The chain has TRBV10-3 and TRBJ2-7; 7 nucleotides agree with TRBD1. Looked up from germline, CDR1 is ENHRY and CDR2 is SYGVKD. V shed 8 bases, J shed 1 base, and the junction held 5 bases outside the gene matches. The CDR3 extends over 13 amino acids.

This chain connects TRBV3-1 (or the pseudogene TRBV3-2) to TRBJ2-7, with a possible D match to TRBD1 (8 bases). The germline V gene encodes CDR1 LGHDT and CDR2 YNNKEL (reference sequence). V was trimmed by 4 bases and J by 4 bases, leaving 26 bases between them. CDR3 length equals 18 residues. The CDR3 DNA is TGTGCCAGCAGCCCTCACAGCGGGACAGGCGGGCGGCGATACGAGCAGTACTTC. The encoded protein is CASSPHSGTGGRRYEQYF.

CDR3 region: CASSPSGQGKGENNSPLHF. CDR3 sequence (DNA): TGTGCCAGCAGCCCCTCGGGACAGGGAAAAGGCGAGAATAATTCACCCCTCCACTTT. The chain uses TRBV27 and TRBJ1-6; TRBD1 matches at 9 bases. V was pared by 6 bases and J by 5 bases, with 17 bases of the junction left unmatched. CDR3 length equals 19 residues. Germline V gene sequence: CDR1 MNHEY, CDR2 SMNVEV (reference sequence).

The J gene is TRBJ1-3, the V gene TRBV18; D is undetermined. CDR3 length equals 17 residues. CDR1 and CDR2 (germline): KGHSH, LQKENI. V was cut by 2 bases and J by 0 bases, with 14 bases left in between. The CDR3 loop is CASSPRSDSSSGNTIYF. Written as DNA, the CDR3 is TGTGCCAGCTCACCAAGATCGGATTCTAGCTCTGGAAACACCATATATTTT.